What follows are 4 T cell receptor beta chains derived from one specimen sequenced in a study of blood T cell repertoires in COVID-19. Using immunoSEQ multiplex PCR, the repertoire was profiled, and TCRdb retains in-frame clones only, with some absent. The data hold 200,000 to 250,000 clones, with around nine tenths observed a single time. The sample comprised peripheral blood. These receptors came from a woman aged 60-70 years who had recovered from COVID-19.

The rearrangement uses TRBV2 and TRBJ2-7; the D gene is possibly TRBD1 (5 bases). Deletions cut 8 bases from V and 0 bases from J, with 8 bases between. The CDR3 sequence is 12 residues long. The V gene's germline CDR1 is SNHLY and CDR2 FYNNEI. The CDR3 nucleotides read TGTGCCAGCGGGGCACTCTCCTACGAGCAGTACTTC. This translates into CASGALSYEQYF.

V is TRBV9 and J is TRBJ1-1; D gene ambiguous. V was trimmed by 4 bases and J by 1 base, leaving 14 bases between them. CDR1 is SGDLS and CDR2 is YYNGEE in the germline V gene. CDR3 length: 15 amino acids. The CDR3 nucleotides read TGTGCCAGCAGCCGCACCCCCGACACGAACACTGAAGCTTTCTTT. Translated: CASSRTPDTNTEAFF.

The chain recombines TRBV14 with TRBJ1-1; TRBD1 agrees at 9 bases. V gave up 4 bases and J gave up 2 bases; unmatched junction bases: 5. The CDR3 has 15 residues. The germline CDR1 and CDR2 sequences are SGHDN and FVKESK. This CDR3 reads CASSRWDRVNTEAFF. CDR3 sequence (DNA): TGTGCCAGCAGCCGTTGGGACAGGGTTAACACTGAAGCTTTCTTT.

This clone was picked up one time. CDR3 in DNA: TGTGCCAGCAACAACCCCCCCTACGAGCAGTACTTC. It translates to CASNNPPYEQYF. This sequence joins TRBV14 and TRBJ2-7; the D is unclear. V lost 7 bases to trimming and J lost 2 bases, with 9 bases between them. CDR1 is SGHDN, CDR2 FVKESK, per germline. The CDR3 contains 12 residues. The full variable domain, completed using reference TRBV14 and TRBJ2-7, is EAGVTQFPSHSVIEKGQTVTLRCDPISGHDNLYWYRRVMGKEIKFLLHFVKESKQDESGMPNNRFLAERTGGTYSTLKVQPAELEDSGVYFCASNNPPYEQYFGPGTRLTVT.